These T cell receptor beta chains were read from a single sample in a study of shared clonotypes between healthy human individuals. The protocol was immunoSEQ multiplex PCR, while the TCRdb copy is restricted to in-frame clones and leaves out a portion. This repertoire shows approximately 2,300,000 clones, around 90% found once; its top ten account for 0.3% to 0.4%. The sequencing sample was made of naive CD4+ T cells from PBMCs. The receptors shown here come from a man aged 18 to 35 in good health. Some clones in this sample may be carry-over from other donors' samples. CDR3s include the opening cysteine and the closing phenylalanine or tryptophan. Each record gives: D gene, V gene, clone size, CDR3 length, J gene, CDR3 protein, CDR3 DNA. A D gene is named only where the DNA matches it firmly. Clone size, where shown, is once, few, many, or a class for clones that have expanded.

d_call: TRBD1; v_call: TRBV5-4; clone_size: .; cdr3_length: 14; j_call: TRBJ2-7; cdr3_aa: CASRRDRGTYEQYF; cdr3_nt: TGTGCCAGCAGGAGGGACAGGGGAACCTACGAGCAGTACTTC
d_call: TRBD1; v_call: TRBV5-1; clone_size: .; cdr3_length: 16; j_call: TRBJ1-1; cdr3_aa: CASSLAVQGANTEAFF; cdr3_nt: TGCGCCAGCAGCTTGGCCGTACAGGGGGCCAACACTGAAGCTTTCTTT
d_call: TRBD2; v_call: TRBV4-3; clone_size: .; cdr3_length: 17; j_call: TRBJ2-3; cdr3_aa: CASSQDERGPVKNTQYF; cdr3_nt: TGCGCCAGCAGCCAAGACGAGCGGGGGCCTGTGAAAAATACGCAGTATTTT
d_call: TRBD1; v_call: TRBV30; clone_size: .; cdr3_length: 17; j_call: TRBJ2-6; cdr3_aa: CAWSGSQGAGGANVLTF; cdr3_nt: TGTGCCTGGAGCGGATCACAGGGGGCGGGGGGGGCCAACGTCCTGACTTTC
d_call: .; v_call: TRBV6-5; clone_size: .; cdr3_length: 14; j_call: TRBJ1-5; cdr3_aa: CASSLRRGYQPQHF; cdr3_nt: TGTGCCAGCAGTTTAAGAAGGGGGTATCAGCCCCAGCATTTT
d_call: TRBD1; v_call: TRBV2; clone_size: .; cdr3_length: 15; j_call: TRBJ1-4; cdr3_aa: CASSTGTGQGEKLFF; cdr3_nt: TGTGCCAGCAGTACCGGGACAGGGCAGGGTGAAAAACTGTTTTTT
d_call: .; v_call: TRBV6-5; clone_size: .; cdr3_length: 14; j_call: TRBJ1-5; cdr3_aa: CATGRPGGNQPQHF; cdr3_nt: TGTGCCACCGGTAGGCCGGGGGGTAATCAGCCCCAGCATTTT
d_call: .; v_call: TRBV7-2; clone_size: .; cdr3_length: 14; j_call: TRBJ2-5; cdr3_aa: CASSLDRAGETQYF; cdr3_nt: TGTGCCAGCAGCTTAGACAGGGCGGGAGAGACCCAGTACTTC
d_call: .; v_call: TRBV2; clone_size: .; cdr3_length: 14; j_call: TRBJ1-3; cdr3_aa: CASSTQGSGNTIYF; cdr3_nt: TGTGCCAGCAGTACACAGGGATCTGGAAACACCATATATTTT
d_call: .; v_call: TRBV25-1; clone_size: once; cdr3_length: 14; j_call: TRBJ2-3; cdr3_aa: CASSDNRETDTQYF; cdr3_nt: TGTGCCAGCAGTGATAACAGGGAGACAGATACGCAGTATTTT
d_call: TRBD1; v_call: TRBV6-1; clone_size: once; cdr3_length: 19; j_call: TRBJ1-5; cdr3_aa: CASSGKGTGRDLGNQPQHF; cdr3_nt: TGTGCCAGCAGTGGTAAGGGGACAGGGAGAGATTTAGGCAATCAGCCCCAGCATTTT
d_call: .; v_call: TRBV5-1; clone_size: .; cdr3_length: 14; j_call: TRBJ2-3; cdr3_aa: CASSFRQGPDTQYF; cdr3_nt: TGCGCCAGCAGCTTTCGGCAGGGGCCAGATACGCAGTATTTT
d_call: .; v_call: TRBV2; clone_size: .; cdr3_length: 14; j_call: TRBJ1-1; cdr3_aa: CASRMGGADTEAFF; cdr3_nt: TGTGCCAGCAGGATGGGGGGGGCGGACACTGAAGCTTTCTTT
d_call: TRBD2; v_call: TRBV2; clone_size: .; cdr3_length: 15; j_call: TRBJ2-1; cdr3_aa: CASRGLAGGGDEQFF; cdr3_nt: TGTGCCAGCAGGGGACTAGCGGGAGGCGGGGATGAGCAGTTCTTC
d_call: .; v_call: TRBV2; clone_size: .; cdr3_length: 16; j_call: TRBJ2-3; cdr3_aa: CASSAGRDPRKDTQYF; cdr3_nt: TGTGCCAGCAGCGCCGGTCGGGACCCAAGAAAGGATACGCAGTATTTT
d_call: .; v_call: TRBV12-5; clone_size: .; cdr3_length: 13; j_call: TRBJ1-1; cdr3_aa: CASGLGEGTEAFF; cdr3_nt: TGTGCTAGTGGTTTAGGAGAAGGTACTGAAGCTTTCTTT
d_call: TRBD2; v_call: TRBV5-1; clone_size: .; cdr3_length: 15; j_call: TRBJ2-1; cdr3_aa: CASATGTTSYNEQFF; cdr3_nt: TGCGCCAGCGCAACCGGGACTACCTCCTACAATGAGCAGTTCTTC
d_call: TRBD1; v_call: TRBV6-5; clone_size: .; cdr3_length: 15; j_call: TRBJ1-2; cdr3_aa: CASSYKDRGVYGYTF; cdr3_nt: TGTGCCAGCAGTTATAAGGACAGGGGTGTCTATGGCTACACCTTC
d_call: .; v_call: TRBV5-1; clone_size: .; cdr3_length: 16; j_call: TRBJ2-2; cdr3_aa: CASSLGQLSNTGELFF; cdr3_nt: TGCGCCAGCAGCTTAGGACAGCTCTCGAACACCGGGGAGCTGTTTTTT
d_call: .; v_call: TRBV19; clone_size: .; cdr3_length: 12; j_call: TRBJ1-5; cdr3_aa: CASSWILGPQHF; cdr3_nt: TGTGCCAGTAGTTGGATCCTGGGGCCCCAGCATTTT
d_call: TRBD1; v_call: TRBV28; clone_size: once; cdr3_length: 14; j_call: TRBJ1-1; cdr3_aa: CASSAGTGYTEAFF; cdr3_nt: TGTGCCAGCAGTGCCGGGACAGGGTATACTGAAGCTTTCTTT
d_call: .; v_call: TRBV25-1; clone_size: once; cdr3_length: 12; j_call: TRBJ2-3; cdr3_aa: CASSLWGDTQYF; cdr3_nt: TGTGCCAGCAGTCTGTGGGGGGATACGCAGTATTTT
d_call: .; v_call: TRBV6-6; clone_size: once; cdr3_length: 11; j_call: TRBJ1-1; cdr3_aa: CASSPNTEAFF; cdr3_nt: TGTGCCAGCAGCCCTAACACTGAAGCTTTCTTT
d_call: .; v_call: TRBV28; clone_size: .; cdr3_length: 13; j_call: TRBJ1-3; cdr3_aa: CASSPPLRNTIYF; cdr3_nt: TGTGCCAGCAGTCCGCCTCTTCGAAACACCATATATTTT
d_call: TRBD1; v_call: TRBV7-2; clone_size: .; cdr3_length: 16; j_call: TRBJ1-5; cdr3_aa: CASSPPGQGTYQPQHF; cdr3_nt: TGTGCCAGCAGCCCTCCAGGACAGGGGACTTATCAGCCCCAGCATTTT
d_call: .; v_call: TRBV2; clone_size: .; cdr3_length: 16; j_call: TRBJ2-1; cdr3_aa: CASSRKGRETYNEQFF; cdr3_nt: TGTGCCAGCAGTCGAAAAGGGCGCGAAACCTACAATGAGCAGTTCTTC
d_call: .; v_call: TRBV7-8; clone_size: .; cdr3_length: 16; j_call: TRBJ1-5; cdr3_aa: CASSPGSRGGNQPQHF; cdr3_nt: TGTGCCAGCAGCCCGGGGTCCCGGGGGGGCAATCAGCCCCAGCATTTT
d_call: .; v_call: TRBV10-3; clone_size: .; cdr3_length: 16; j_call: TRBJ2-7; cdr3_aa: CAISELLSGNSYEQYF; cdr3_nt: TGTGCCATCAGTGAATTACTTAGCGGAAACTCCTACGAGCAGTACTTC
d_call: .; v_call: TRBV25-1; clone_size: .; cdr3_length: 16; j_call: TRBJ1-2; cdr3_aa: CASSDHATGLNYGYTF; cdr3_nt: TGTGCCAGCAGTGACCACGCCACCGGGTTAAACTATGGCTACACCTTC
d_call: TRBD2; v_call: TRBV14; clone_size: .; cdr3_length: 18; j_call: TRBJ2-1; cdr3_aa: CASSHLYGRGRAANEQFF; cdr3_nt: TGTGCCAGCAGCCACCTCTACGGGCGCGGGAGGGCCGCCAATGAGCAGTTCTTC
d_call: TRBD1; v_call: TRBV28; clone_size: .; cdr3_length: 15; j_call: TRBJ1-1; cdr3_aa: CASRVGGLRETEAFF; cdr3_nt: TGTGCCAGCAGGGTAGGGGGCTTAAGGGAAACTGAAGCTTTCTTT
d_call: .; v_call: TRBV4-2; clone_size: .; cdr3_length: 16; j_call: TRBJ2-7; cdr3_aa: CASSQETPGLSYEQYF; cdr3_nt: TGTGCCAGCAGCCAAGAAACCCCAGGCCTCTCCTACGAGCAGTACTTC
d_call: .; v_call: TRBV30; clone_size: .; cdr3_length: 18; j_call: TRBJ1-5; cdr3_aa: CAWSPTKRGIWSNQPQHF; cdr3_nt: TGTGCCTGGAGTCCGACGAAAAGGGGGATTTGGAGCAATCAGCCCCAGCATTTT
d_call: .; v_call: TRBV20-1; clone_size: .; cdr3_length: 11; j_call: TRBJ1-1; cdr3_aa: CRGVLGLEAFF; cdr3_nt: TGCAGGGGGGTCCTGGGGCTCGAAGCTTTCTTT
d_call: .; v_call: TRBV27; clone_size: .; cdr3_length: 14; j_call: TRBJ2-7; cdr3_aa: CASSLKPPTYEQYF; cdr3_nt: TGTGCCAGCAGTTTAAAGCCTCCAACCTACGAGCAGTACTTC
d_call: .; v_call: TRBV28; clone_size: .; cdr3_length: 15; j_call: TRBJ2-3; cdr3_aa: CASGSLRGVADTQYF; cdr3_nt: TGTGCCAGCGGGAGTCTCAGGGGAGTCGCAGATACGCAGTATTTT
d_call: TRBD1; v_call: TRBV11-2; clone_size: .; cdr3_length: 14; j_call: TRBJ2-7; cdr3_aa: CASSPDRGLGEQYF; cdr3_nt: TGTGCCAGCAGCCCCGACAGGGGGCTTGGCGAGCAGTACTTC
d_call: TRBD1; v_call: TRBV9; clone_size: .; cdr3_length: 15; j_call: TRBJ2-5; cdr3_aa: CASSPRQGNGETQYF; cdr3_nt: TGTGCCAGCAGTCCCAGACAGGGGAATGGGGAGACCCAGTACTTC
d_call: .; v_call: TRBV2; clone_size: once; cdr3_length: 13; j_call: TRBJ1-1; cdr3_aa: CASRSTIIGEAFF; cdr3_nt: TGTGCCAGCAGGAGCACGATTATTGGTGAAGCTTTCTTT
d_call: .; v_call: TRBV5-4; clone_size: .; cdr3_length: 14; j_call: TRBJ1-2; cdr3_aa: CASSLASGVYGYTF; cdr3_nt: TGTGCCAGCAGCTTGGCCTCGGGCGTCTATGGCTACACCTTC
d_call: .; v_call: TRBV6-1; clone_size: once; cdr3_length: 14; j_call: TRBJ2-7; cdr3_aa: CASSDLGPRGEQYF; cdr3_nt: TGTGCCAGCAGTGATCTGGGGCCCAGAGGCGAGCAGTACTTC
d_call: TRBD2; v_call: TRBV2; clone_size: .; cdr3_length: 18; j_call: TRBJ2-2; cdr3_aa: CASRGGLAGSANTGELFF; cdr3_nt: TGTGCCAGCAGGGGCGGACTAGCGGGAAGCGCGAACACCGGGGAGCTGTTTTTT